This TCR beta chain is drawn from a study of blood T cell repertoires in COVID-19. Background on the study: From the United States, Italy and Spain came samples of acute and convalescent COVID-19. Sources were T cells, B-cell-depleted T cells, or PBMCs; the material itself was cDNA or gDNA.

Per the study methods: Nucleated cell number was recorded as an estimate derived from reference gene primer amplification. Data came from immunoSEQ multiplex PCR; TCRdb stores just in-frame clones and leaves some out. V and J calls and clone size are given by that table; D and trimming were obtained from the DNA. This table holds around 42,000 clones, around three quarters found once. Per the germline V gene, CDR1 is LGHDT and CDR2 is YNNKEL (reference sequence). Trimming took 2 bases from V and 4 from J; bases not matched to a gene: 6. CDR3 length: 15 amino acids. The genes are TRBV3-1 (or the pseudogene TRBV3-2) and TRBJ2-5; 8 nucleotides align to TRBD1. Sequenced: peripheral blood. The receptor comes from a man older than 75 with active or convalescent COVID-19. CDR3 amino acids: CASSQSLGQGETQYF. CDR3 nucleotide sequence: TGTGCCAGCAGCCAATCCCTAGGACAGGGAGAGACCCAGTACTTC.